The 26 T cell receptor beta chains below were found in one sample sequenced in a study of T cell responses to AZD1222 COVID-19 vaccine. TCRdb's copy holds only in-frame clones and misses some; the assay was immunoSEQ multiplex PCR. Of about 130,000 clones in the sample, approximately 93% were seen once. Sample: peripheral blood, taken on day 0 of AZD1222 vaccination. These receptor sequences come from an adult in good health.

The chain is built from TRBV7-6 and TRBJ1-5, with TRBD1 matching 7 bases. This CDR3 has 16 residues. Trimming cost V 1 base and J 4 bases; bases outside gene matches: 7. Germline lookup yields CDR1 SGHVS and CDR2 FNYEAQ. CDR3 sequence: CASSLGRGRENQPQHF. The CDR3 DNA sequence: TGTGCCAGCAGCTTAGGAAGGGGGCGCGAGAATCAGCCCCAGCATTTT.

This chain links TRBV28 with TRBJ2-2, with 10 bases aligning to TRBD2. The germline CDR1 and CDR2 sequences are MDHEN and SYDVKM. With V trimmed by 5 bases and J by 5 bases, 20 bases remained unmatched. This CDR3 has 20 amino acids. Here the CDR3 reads CASSPSGLARGAGVTGELFF. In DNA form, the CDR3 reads TGTGCCAGCAGTCCGTCGGGACTAGCGAGAGGGGCTGGGGTAACCGGGGAGCTGTTTTTT. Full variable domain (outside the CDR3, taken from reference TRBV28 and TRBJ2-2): DVKVTQSSRYLVKRTGEKVFLECVQDMDHENMFWYRQDPGLGLRLIYFSYDVKMKEKGDIPEGYSVSREKKERFSLILESASTNQTSMYLCASSPSGLARGAGVTGELFFGEGSRLTVL.

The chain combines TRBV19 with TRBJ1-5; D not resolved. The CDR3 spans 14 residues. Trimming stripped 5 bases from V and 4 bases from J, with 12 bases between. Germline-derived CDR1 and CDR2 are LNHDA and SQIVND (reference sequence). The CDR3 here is CASSGSGRNQPQHF. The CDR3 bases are TGTGCCAGTAGTGGTAGCGGGCGTAATCAGCCCCAGCATTTT.

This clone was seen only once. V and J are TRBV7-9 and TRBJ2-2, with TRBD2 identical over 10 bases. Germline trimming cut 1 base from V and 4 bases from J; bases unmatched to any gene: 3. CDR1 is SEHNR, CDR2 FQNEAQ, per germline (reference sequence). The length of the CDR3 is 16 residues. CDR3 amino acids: CASSLGLAGVTGELFF. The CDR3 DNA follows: TGTGCCAGCAGCTTAGGTCTAGCGGGAGTCACCGGGGAGCTGTTTTTT.

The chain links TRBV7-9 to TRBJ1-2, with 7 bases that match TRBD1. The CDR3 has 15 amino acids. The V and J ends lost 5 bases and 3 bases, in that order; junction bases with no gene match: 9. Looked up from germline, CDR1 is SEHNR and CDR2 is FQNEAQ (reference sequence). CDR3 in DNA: TGTGCCAGCAGCCCTACACAGGGGAAGGACTATGGCTACACCTTC. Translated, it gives CASSPTQGKDYGYTF. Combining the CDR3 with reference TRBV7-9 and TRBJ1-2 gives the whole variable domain DTGVSQNPRHKITKRGQNVTFRCDPISEHNRLYWYRQTLGQGPEFLTYFQNEAQLEKSRLLSDRFSAERPKGSFSTLEIQRTEQGDSAMYLCASSPTQGKDYGYTFGSGTRLTVV.

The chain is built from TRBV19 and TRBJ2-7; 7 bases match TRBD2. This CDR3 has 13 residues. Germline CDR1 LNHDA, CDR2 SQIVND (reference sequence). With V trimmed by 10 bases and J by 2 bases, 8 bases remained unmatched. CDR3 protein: CAKPGRGAYEQYF. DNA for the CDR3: TGTGCCAAACCGGGACGGGGGGCCTACGAGCAGTACTTC.

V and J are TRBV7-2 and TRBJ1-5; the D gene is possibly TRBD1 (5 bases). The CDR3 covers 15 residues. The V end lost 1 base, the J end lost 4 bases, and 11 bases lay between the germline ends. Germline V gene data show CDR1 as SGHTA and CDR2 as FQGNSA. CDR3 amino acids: CASSLVGVGNQPQHF. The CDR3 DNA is TGTGCCAGCAGCTTAGTAGGGGTAGGGAATCAGCCCCAGCATTTT.

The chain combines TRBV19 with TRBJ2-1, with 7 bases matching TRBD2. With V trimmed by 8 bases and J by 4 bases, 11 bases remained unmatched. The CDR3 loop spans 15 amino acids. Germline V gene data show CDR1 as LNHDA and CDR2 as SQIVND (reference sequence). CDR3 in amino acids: CASYDGAGSYNEQFF. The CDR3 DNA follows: TGTGCCAGTTACGACGGAGCGGGATCATACAATGAGCAGTTCTTC.

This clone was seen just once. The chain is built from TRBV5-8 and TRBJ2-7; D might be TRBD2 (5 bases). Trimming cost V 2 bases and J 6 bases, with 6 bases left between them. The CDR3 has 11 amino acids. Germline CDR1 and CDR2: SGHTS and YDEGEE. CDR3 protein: CASSFAGEQYF. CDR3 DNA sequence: TGTGCCAGCAGCTTTGCGGGCGAGCAGTACTTC.

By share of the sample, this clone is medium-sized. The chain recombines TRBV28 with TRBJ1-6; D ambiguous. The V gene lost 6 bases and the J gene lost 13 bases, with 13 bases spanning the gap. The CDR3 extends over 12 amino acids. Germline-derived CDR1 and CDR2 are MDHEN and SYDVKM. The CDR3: CASSDHRRPLHF. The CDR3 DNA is TGTGCCAGCAGCGACCATCGTCGGCCCCTCCACTTT.

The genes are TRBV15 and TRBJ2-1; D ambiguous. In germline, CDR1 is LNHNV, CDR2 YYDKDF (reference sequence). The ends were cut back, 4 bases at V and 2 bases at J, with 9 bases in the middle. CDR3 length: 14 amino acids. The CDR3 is CATSNQRPYNEQFF. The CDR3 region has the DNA TGTGCCACCAGCAACCAGCGTCCCTACAATGAGCAGTTCTTC.

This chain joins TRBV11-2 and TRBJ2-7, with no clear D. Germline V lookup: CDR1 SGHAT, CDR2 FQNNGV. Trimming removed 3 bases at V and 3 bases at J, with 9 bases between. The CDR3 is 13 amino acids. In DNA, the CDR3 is TGTGCCAGCAGCTTCTCTGACAACTACGAGCAGTACTTC. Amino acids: CASSFSDNYEQYF.

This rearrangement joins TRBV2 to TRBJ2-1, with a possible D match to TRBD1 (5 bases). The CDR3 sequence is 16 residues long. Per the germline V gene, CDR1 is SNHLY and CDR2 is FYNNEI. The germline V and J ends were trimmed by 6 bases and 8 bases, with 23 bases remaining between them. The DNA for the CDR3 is TGTGCCAGCAGGGTAATTGGGGCAGAACTACCGGATGAGCAGTTCTTC. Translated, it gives CASRVIGAELPDEQFF.

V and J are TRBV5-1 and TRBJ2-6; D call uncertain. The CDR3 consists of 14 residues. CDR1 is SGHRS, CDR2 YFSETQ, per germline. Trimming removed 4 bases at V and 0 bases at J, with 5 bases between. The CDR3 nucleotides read TGCGCCAGCAGCGAATACTCTGGGGCCAACGTCCTGACTTTC. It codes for CASSEYSGANVLTF.

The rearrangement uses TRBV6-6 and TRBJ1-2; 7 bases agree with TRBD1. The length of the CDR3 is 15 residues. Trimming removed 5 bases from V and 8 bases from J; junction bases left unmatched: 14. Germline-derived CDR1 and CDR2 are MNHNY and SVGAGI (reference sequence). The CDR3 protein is CASSDRTGAIKGYTF. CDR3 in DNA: TGTGCCAGCAGTGATCGGACAGGAGCTATCAAGGGCTACACCTTC.

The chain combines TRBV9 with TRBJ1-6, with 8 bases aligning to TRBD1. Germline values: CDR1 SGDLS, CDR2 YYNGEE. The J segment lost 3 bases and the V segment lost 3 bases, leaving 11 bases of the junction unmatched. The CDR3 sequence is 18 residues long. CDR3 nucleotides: TGTGCCAGCAGCGGACGCAGGGACAGGAGTAACTATAATTCACCCCTCCACTTT. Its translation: CASSGRRDRSNYNSPLHF. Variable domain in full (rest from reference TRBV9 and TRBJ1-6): DSGVTQTPKHLITATGQRVTLRCSPRSGDLSVYWYQQSLDQGLQFLIQYYNGEERAKGNILERFSAQQFPDLHSELNLSSLELGDSALYFCASSGRRDRSNYNSPLHFGNGTRLTVT.

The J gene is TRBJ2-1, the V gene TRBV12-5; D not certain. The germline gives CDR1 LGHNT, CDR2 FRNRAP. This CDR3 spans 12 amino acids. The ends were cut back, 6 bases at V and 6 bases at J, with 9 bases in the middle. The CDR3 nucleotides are TGTGCTAGTGGCCTGACGCGCAATGAGCAGTTCTTC. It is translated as CASGLTRNEQFF.

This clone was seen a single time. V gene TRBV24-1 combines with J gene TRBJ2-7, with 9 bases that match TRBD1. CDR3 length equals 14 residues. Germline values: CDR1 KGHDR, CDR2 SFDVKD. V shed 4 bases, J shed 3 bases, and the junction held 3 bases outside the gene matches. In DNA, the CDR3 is TGTGCCACCAGTGACTCGGGACAGGGCTACGAGCAGTACTTC. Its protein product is CATSDSGQGYEQYF.

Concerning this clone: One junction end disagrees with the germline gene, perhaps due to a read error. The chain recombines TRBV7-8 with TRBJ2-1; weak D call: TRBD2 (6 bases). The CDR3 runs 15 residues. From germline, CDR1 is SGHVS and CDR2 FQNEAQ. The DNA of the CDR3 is TGTGCCAGCAGCCTAGCGTTCAGCTCCTACAATGAGCAGTTCTTC. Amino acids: CASSLAFSSYNEQFF.

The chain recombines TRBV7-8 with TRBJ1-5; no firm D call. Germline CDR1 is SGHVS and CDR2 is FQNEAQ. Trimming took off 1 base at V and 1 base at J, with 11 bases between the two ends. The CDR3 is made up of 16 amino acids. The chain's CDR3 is CASSLGGRLSNQPQHF. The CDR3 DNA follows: TGTGCCAGCAGCTTAGGTGGGAGATTGAGCAATCAGCCCCAGCATTTT.

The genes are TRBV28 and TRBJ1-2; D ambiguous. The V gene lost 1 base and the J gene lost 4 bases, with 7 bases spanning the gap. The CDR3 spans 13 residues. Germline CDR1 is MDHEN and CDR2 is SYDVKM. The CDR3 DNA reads TGTGCCAGCAGTTTATCGACCGGCTATGGCTACACCTTC. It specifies CASSLSTGYGYTF.

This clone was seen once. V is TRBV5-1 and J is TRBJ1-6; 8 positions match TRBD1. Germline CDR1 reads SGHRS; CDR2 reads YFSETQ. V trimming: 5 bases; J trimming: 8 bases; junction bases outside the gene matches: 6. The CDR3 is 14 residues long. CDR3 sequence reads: CASSSGQAYSPLHF. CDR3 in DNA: TGCGCCAGCAGTTCGGGACAGGCTTATTCACCCCTCCACTTT.

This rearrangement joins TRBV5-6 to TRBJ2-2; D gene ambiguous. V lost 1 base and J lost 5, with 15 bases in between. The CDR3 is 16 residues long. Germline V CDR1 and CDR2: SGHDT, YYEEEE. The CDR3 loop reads CASSLYGLRLTGELFF. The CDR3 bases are TGTGCCAGCAGCTTGTATGGTCTTCGGTTGACCGGGGAGCTGTTTTTT.

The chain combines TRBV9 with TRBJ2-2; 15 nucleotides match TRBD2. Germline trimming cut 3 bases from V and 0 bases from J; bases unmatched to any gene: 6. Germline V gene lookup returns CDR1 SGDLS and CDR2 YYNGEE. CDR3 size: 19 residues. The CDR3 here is CASSAGTSGRISNTGELFF. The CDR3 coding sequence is TGTGCCAGCAGCGCAGGGACTAGCGGGAGGATCTCGAACACCGGGGAGCTGTTTTTT.

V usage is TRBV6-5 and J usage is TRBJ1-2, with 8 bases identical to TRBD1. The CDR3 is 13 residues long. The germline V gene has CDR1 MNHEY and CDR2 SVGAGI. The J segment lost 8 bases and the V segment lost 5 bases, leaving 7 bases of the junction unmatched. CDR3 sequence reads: CASSPRDRSGYTF. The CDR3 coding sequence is TGTGCCAGCAGTCCCCGGGACAGGTCGGGCTACACCTTC.

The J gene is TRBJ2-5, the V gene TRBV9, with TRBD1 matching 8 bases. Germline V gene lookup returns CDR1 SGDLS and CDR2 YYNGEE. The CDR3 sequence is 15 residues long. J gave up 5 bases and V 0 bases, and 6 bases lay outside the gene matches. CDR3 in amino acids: CASSVVGQGAETQYF. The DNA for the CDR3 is TGTGCCAGCAGCGTAGTTGGACAGGGAGCGGAGACCCAGTACTTC.